The 17 T cell receptor beta chains presented below share a single source sample, sequenced in a study of regulatory T cells in long-lasting Graves disease. Described time point: newly diagnosed GD, antithyroid drugs for less than 3 months. Preparation of the TCR library used RNA extracted from PBMCs. Both iRepertoire HTBI primers and Arm-PCR of CDR3 regions were used to build the TCR beta libraries. In TCRdb, the multiplex PCR reads were re-called with MiXCR into one record per CDR3 protein. This table has approximately 540,000 distinct CDR3 sequences, more than 10% appearing once. In addition, the sample was reused for a study of T cells in Graves' hyperthyroidism and ophthalmopathy.

The source was peripheral blood mononuclear cells (PBMCs), collected at new diagnosis, from a patient treated with antithyroid drugs. All receptors derive from a woman aged 25 to 39 with Graves disease.

As regards this clonotype: It is likely a read error, because the conserved phenylalanine at the end of the CDR3 is missing. The J gene is TRBJ2-7, the V gene TRBV5-6; 8 positions agree with TRBD2. V lost 1 base, J lost 6 bases, and 9 bases stayed unmatched. The CDR3 length is 15 residues. Germline V gene sequence: CDR1 SGHDT, CDR2 YYEEEE. The CDR3: CASSLTGGPIAEQYI. In nucleotides, the CDR3 is TGTGCCAGCAGCTTGACGGGAGGGCCGATAGCCGAGCAGTACATC.

This clonotype was counted ten times or more. The chain employs TRBV20-1 and TRBJ2-1; 7 bases align to TRBD1. The CDR3 extends over 13 amino acids. Germline V gives CDR1 DFQATT, CDR2 SNEGSKA (reference sequence). The J segment lost 4 bases and the V segment lost 3 bases, leaving 3 bases of the junction unmatched. The chain's CDR3 is CSASRGQYNEQFF. CDR3 bases: TGCAGTGCTAGTCGGGGACAGTACAATGAGCAGTTCTTC.

This clonotype was seen a few times. The V call is TRBV4-2, the J call TRBJ2-1, with 8 bases matching TRBD2. There are 16 residues in the CDR3. The V gene's germline CDR1 is LGHNA and CDR2 YNFKEQ. V lost 1 base, J lost 7 bases, and 9 bases stayed unmatched. DNA for the CDR3: TGTGCCAGCAGCCAAGTTCAAGCGGGAGAAGGTAATGAGCAGTTCTTC. It specifies CASSQVQAGEGNEQFF.

This clonotype has more than one count but fewer than ten. The chain links TRBV30 to TRBJ1-3; tentative D call: TRBD1 (6 bases). This CDR3 has 13 residues. Looked up from germline, CDR1 is GTSNPN and CDR2 is SVGIG (reference sequence). Between the trimmed V and J ends, which lost 7 bases and 2 bases, there was a span of 12 bases. The CDR3 DNA reads TGTGCCTCCCCGGACAGAGCTGGAAACACCATATATTTT. This sequence encodes CASPDRAGNTIYF.

Comments on this clonotype: The CDR3 ends on some other residue instead of the conserved phenylalanine or tryptophan, so this is likely a read error. J is TRBJ1-2 and V is TRBV30; D is unclear. The CDR3 length is 11 residues. Between the trimmed V and J ends, which lost 4 bases and 7 bases, there was a span of 10 bases. The germline V gene encodes CDR1 GTSNPN and CDR2 SVGIG (reference sequence). CDR3 nucleotide sequence: TGTGCCTGGACCCTCGGCTCTGGCTACACCCTC. Translating gives CAWTLGSGYTL.

This clonotype was observed a few times. Here the CDR3 reads CASSPSQTAPTEQFF. The CDR3 DNA reads TGTGCCAGCAGCCCCTCTCAGACGGCTCCCACAGAGCAGTTCTTC. The rearrangement joins TRBV7-3 to TRBJ2-1, with D hard to call. The ends were cut back, 5 bases at V and 10 bases at J, with 21 bases in the middle. Germline CDR1 reads SGHTA; CDR2 reads FQGTGA. The CDR3 covers 15 residues.

As to this clonotype: A read error may explain this, as a much larger clone is one base away. A read error is likely, as this CDR3 ends without the conserved phenylalanine or tryptophan. The V and J genes are TRBV12-3 or TRBV12-4 and TRBJ2-7, with TRBD2 matching 13 bases. This CDR3 region has 15 residues. V lost 5 bases to trimming and J lost 6 bases; unmatched junction nucleotides: 7. The CDR3 DNA is TGTGCCAGCAGTGCGCCGGGACTAGCGGGAATCGAGCAGTACCTC. It specifies CASSAPGLAGIEQYL.

This clonotype was seen only a few times. The V gene is TRBV28, the J gene TRBJ2-7; 7 bases line up with TRBD1. CDR1 MDHEN and CDR2 SYDVKM come from the germline V gene. This CDR3 has 13 residues. Trimming at V came to 3 bases and at J to 3 bases, leaving 2 bases not matched to a gene. CDR3 region: CASSFGTDYEQYF. The DNA of the CDR3 is TGTGCCAGCAGTTTCGGGACAGACTACGAGCAGTACTTC.

This clonotype was observed once. Compared with germline, one end of the junction differs, possibly owing to a read error. The chain joins TRBV3-1 to TRBJ2-1, with TRBD2 identical over 9 bases. Germline CDR1 and CDR2: LGHDT and YNNKEL (reference sequence). The CDR3 sequence is 15 residues long. The chain's CDR3 is CAGSPRLAAYNEQFF. CDR3 nucleotides: TGTGCCGGCAGCCCGAGACTAGCGGCCTACAATGAGCAGTTCTTC.

This clonotype was counted at least ten times. The chain uses TRBV6-1 and TRBJ1-1; D not resolved. Trimming stripped 7 bases from V and 10 bases from J, with 16 bases between. The length of the CDR3 is 12 residues. Germline CDR1 and CDR2: MNHNS and SASEGT. CDR3 sequence reads: CASKTKGITAFF. DNA of the CDR3: TGTGCCAGCAAGACTAAGGGTATTACAGCTTTCTTT.

This clonotype was detected a few times. A read error may be the cause here, since a much bigger clone is one base away. This chain joins TRBV2 and TRBJ1-6; 8 bases line up with TRBD1. This CDR3 region has 13 residues. The germline CDR1 and CDR2 sequences are SNHLY and FYNNEI. CDR3 DNA: TGTGTCAGCAATCTGGACAGGGCGTCACCCCTCCACTTT. Translating it yields CVSNLDRASPLHF.

At least ten counts were recorded for this clonotype. V and J are TRBV2 and TRBJ1-5, with 9 bases aligning to TRBD1. Germline CDR1 reads SNHLY; CDR2 reads FYNNEI. This CDR3 has 16 amino acids. V trimming: 6 bases; J trimming: 4 bases; junction bases outside the gene matches: 10. The CDR3 reads CASRSTGGGLNQPQHF. CDR3 nucleotides: TGTGCCAGCAGGTCTACAGGGGGCGGCTTAAATCAGCCCCAGCATTTT.

The chain is built from TRBV7-2 and TRBJ2-7; a possible D gene is TRBD2 (6 bases). Per the germline V gene, CDR1 is SGHTA and CDR2 is FQGNSA. V shed 2 bases and J shed 1 base, with 15 bases lying between them. This CDR3 spans 16 amino acids. The CDR3: CASSLHGTGGSYEQYF. In nucleotides, the CDR3 is TGTGCCAGCAGCTTACATGGGACCGGGGGTTCCTACGAGCAGTACTTC.

In its sample, this clonotype was seen many times. The chain links TRBV20-1 to TRBJ2-7; D assignment may be TRBD1 or TRBD2 (5 bases each). Trimming removed 3 bases from V and 6 bases from J, with 12 bases in between. The CDR3 totals 12 residues. Germline V gene data show CDR1 as DFQATT and CDR2 as SNEGSKA (reference sequence). This CDR3 is CSARTRGREQYF. The CDR3 nucleotides are TGCAGTGCTAGGACCCGGGGACGCGAGCAGTACTTC.

V is TRBV29-1 and J is TRBJ2-7; D may match TRBD1 or TRBD2 (5 bases each). Germline V gene sequence: CDR1 SQVTM, CDR2 ANQGSEA. This CDR3 spans 12 amino acids. The V gene lost 7 bases and the J gene lost 6 bases, with 16 bases spanning the gap. CDR3 bases: TGCAGCGCCTGGGGGTCCCCCGCCGAGCAGTACTTC. It codes for CSAWGSPAEQYF.

To note about this clonotype: A far larger clone is only one base removed, so a read error is likely. It is likely a read error, because the conserved phenylalanine at the end of the CDR3 is missing. The V call is TRBV7-9, the J call TRBJ2-5; the match to TRBD1 covers 7 bases. There are 17 residues in the CDR3. V was pared by 4 bases and J by 1 base, with 12 bases of the junction left unmatched. Germline CDR1 and CDR2: SEHNR and FQNEAQ (reference sequence). CDR3 sequence: CASSSRTGPRSQETQYL. The CDR3 DNA is TGTGCCAGCAGCTCGCGGACAGGCCCAAGGTCCCAAGAGACCCAGTACCTC.

This clonotype was found many times. The chain joins TRBV29-1 to TRBJ1-5; D is uncertain. The CDR3 runs 13 residues. Germline lookup yields CDR1 SQVTM and CDR2 ANQGSEA. V lost 5 bases and J lost 2, with 10 bases in between. The CDR3, as DNA: TGCAGCGTTTCGGAGGACGGCAATCAGCCCCAGCATTTT. It encodes CSVSEDGNQPQHF.